The sequence of this T cell receptor beta chain was determined in a study of pediatric ulcerative colitis. Whole-study findings and limits: In rectum, acute severe colitis had expanded clones and less diversity.

Before the diagnostic colonoscopy, ulcerative colitis patients were free of immunosuppressive medication. Colonoscopy and blood draw happened at the same time. The survey-level immunoSEQ assay was used. The table came from immunoSEQ multiplex PCR; TCRdb's copy has only in-frame clones and leaves some out. The table shows 10,000 or so clones, with over 75% occurring only once. CDR1 is SGHNT and CDR2 is YENEEA in the germline V gene. V dropped 5 bases and J dropped 5; count of bases not matched to a gene: 5. The CDR3 extends over 16 amino acids. Note on this clone: Its antigen remains unknown.

The J gene is TRBJ2-3, the V gene TRBV11-3, with 15 bases aligning to TRBD2. Material for sequencing was blood. The TCR comes from a girl aged 10 to 17 with moderate ulcerative colitis. The CDR3 nucleotides read TGTGCCAGCAGCCTAAGGACTAGCGGGAGGGTAGATACGCAGTATTTT. It codes for CASSLRTSGRVDTQYF.